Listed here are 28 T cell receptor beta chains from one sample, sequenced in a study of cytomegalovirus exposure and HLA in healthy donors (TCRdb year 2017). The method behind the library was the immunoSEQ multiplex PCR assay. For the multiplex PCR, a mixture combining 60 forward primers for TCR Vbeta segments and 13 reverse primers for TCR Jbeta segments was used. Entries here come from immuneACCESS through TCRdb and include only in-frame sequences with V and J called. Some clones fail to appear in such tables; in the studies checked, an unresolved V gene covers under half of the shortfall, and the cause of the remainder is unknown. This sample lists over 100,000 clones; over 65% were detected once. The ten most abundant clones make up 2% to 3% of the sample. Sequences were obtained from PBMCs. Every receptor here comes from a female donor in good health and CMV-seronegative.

In nucleotides, the CDR3 is TGTGCCAGCTCTTCTGGTCTCAGGGGGAATAGCAATCAGCCCCAGCATTTT. Residues: CASSSGLRGNSNQPQHF. The rearrangement uses TRBV18 and TRBJ1-5; TRBD1 aligns across 7 bases. The germline CDR1 and CDR2 sequences are KGHSH and LQKENI. J gave up 0 bases and V 6 bases, and 11 bases lay outside the gene matches. CDR3 length: 17 residues.

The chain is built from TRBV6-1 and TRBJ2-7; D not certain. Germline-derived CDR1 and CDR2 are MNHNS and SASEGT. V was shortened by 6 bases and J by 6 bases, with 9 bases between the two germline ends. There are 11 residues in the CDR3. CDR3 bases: TGTGCCAGCAGCCCGAGATCCGAGCAGTACTTC. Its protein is CASSPRSEQYF.

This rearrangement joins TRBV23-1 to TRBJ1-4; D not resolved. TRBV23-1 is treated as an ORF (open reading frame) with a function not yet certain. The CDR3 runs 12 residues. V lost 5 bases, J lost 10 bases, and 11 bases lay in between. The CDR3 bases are TGCGCCAGCAGTTGTGGTCGGGGAAAACTGTTTTTT. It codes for CASSCGRGKLFF.

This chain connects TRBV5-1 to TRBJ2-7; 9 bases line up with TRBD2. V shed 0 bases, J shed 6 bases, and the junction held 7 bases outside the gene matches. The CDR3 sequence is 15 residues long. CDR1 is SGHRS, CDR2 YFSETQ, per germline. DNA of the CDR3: TGCGCCAGCAGCTTGGTATCTAGCGGGGTAGCCGAGCAGTACTTC. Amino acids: CASSLVSSGVAEQYF. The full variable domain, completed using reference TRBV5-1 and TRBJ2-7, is KAGVTQTPRYLIKTRGQQVTLSCSPISGHRSVSWYQQTPGQGLQFLFEYFSETQRNKGNFPGRFSGRQFSNSRSEMNVSTLELGDSALYLCASSLVSSGVAEQYFGPGTRLTVT.

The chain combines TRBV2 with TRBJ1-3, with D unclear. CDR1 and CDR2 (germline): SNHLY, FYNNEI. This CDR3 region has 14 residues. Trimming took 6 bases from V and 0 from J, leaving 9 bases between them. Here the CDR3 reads CASRIQSSGNTIYF. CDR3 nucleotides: TGTGCCAGCAGAATACAGAGCTCTGGAAACACCATATATTTT.

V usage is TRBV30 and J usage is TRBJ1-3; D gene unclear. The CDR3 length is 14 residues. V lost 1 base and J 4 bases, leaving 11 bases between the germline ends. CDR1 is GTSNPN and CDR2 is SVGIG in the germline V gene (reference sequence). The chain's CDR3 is CAWSGRLPGNTIYF. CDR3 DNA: TGTGCCTGGAGTGGGCGGCTCCCAGGAAACACCATATATTTT.

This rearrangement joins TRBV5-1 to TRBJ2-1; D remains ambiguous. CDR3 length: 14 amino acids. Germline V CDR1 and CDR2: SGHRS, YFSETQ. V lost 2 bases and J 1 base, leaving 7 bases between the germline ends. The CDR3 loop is CASSFGPSYNEQFF. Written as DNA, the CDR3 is TGCGCCAGCAGCTTTGGGCCTTCCTACAATGAGCAGTTCTTC.

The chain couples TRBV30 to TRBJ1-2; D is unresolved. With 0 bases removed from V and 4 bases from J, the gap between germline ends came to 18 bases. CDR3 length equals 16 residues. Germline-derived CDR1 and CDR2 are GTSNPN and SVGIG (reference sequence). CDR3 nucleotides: TGTGCCTGGAGTGTATTGACCAGGCCCCTCTCCTATGGCTACACCTTC. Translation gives CAWSVLTRPLSYGYTF.

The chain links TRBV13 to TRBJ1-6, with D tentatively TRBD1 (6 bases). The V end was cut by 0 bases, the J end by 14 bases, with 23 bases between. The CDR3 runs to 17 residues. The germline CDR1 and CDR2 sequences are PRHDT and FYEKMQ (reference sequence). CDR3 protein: CASSLGPIHSREGALHF. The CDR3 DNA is TGTGCCAGCAGCTTAGGGCCGATCCACAGCCGTGAGGGGGCCCTCCACTTT.

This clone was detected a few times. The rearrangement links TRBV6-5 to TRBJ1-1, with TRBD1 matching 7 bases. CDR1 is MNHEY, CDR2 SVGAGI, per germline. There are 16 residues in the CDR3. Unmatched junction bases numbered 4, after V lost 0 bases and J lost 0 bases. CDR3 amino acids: CASSYSRTGMNTEAFF. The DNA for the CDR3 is TGTGCCAGCAGTTACTCTCGGACAGGTATGAACACTGAAGCTTTCTTT.

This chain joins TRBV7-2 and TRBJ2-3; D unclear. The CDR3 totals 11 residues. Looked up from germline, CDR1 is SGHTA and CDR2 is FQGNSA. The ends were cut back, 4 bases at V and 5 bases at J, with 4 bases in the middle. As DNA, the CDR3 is TGTGCCAGCAGCTCTTTAGATACGCAGTATTTT. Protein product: CASSSLDTQYF.

The CDR3, as DNA: TGTGCCAGCAGCTTAATTATAACAGGGGAAGGGGAGACCCAGTACTTC. Translated: CASSLIITGEGETQYF. This rearrangement joins TRBV7-2 to TRBJ2-5; 7 bases map to TRBD1. This CDR3 has 16 amino acids. V dropped 2 bases and J dropped 5; count of bases not matched to a gene: 11. Germline loops: CDR1 SGHTA, CDR2 FQGNSA.

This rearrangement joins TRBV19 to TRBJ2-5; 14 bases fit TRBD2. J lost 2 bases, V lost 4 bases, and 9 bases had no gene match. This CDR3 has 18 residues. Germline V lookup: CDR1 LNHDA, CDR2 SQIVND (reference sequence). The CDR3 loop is CASSTGTSGGRYQETQYF. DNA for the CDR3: TGTGCCAGTAGTACAGGGACTAGCGGGGGCCGTTATCAAGAGACCCAGTACTTC.

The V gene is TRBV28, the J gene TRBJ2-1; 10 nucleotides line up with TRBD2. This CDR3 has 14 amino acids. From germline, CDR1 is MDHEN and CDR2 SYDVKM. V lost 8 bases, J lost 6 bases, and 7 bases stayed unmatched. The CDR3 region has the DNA TGTGCCAGCGGAAGCGGGGGGGACTTCAATGAGCAGTTCTTC. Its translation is CASGSGGDFNEQFF. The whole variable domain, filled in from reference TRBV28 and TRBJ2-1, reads DVKVTQSSRYLVKRTGEKVFLECVQDMDHENMFWYRQDPGLGLRLIYFSYDVKMKEKGDIPEGYSVSREKKERFSLILESASTNQTSMYLCASGSGGDFNEQFFGPGTRLTVL.

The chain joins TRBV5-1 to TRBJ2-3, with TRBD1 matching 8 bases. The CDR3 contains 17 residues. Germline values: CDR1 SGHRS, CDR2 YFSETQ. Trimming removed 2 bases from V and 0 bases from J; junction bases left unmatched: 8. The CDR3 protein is CASSLGQGLISTDTQYF. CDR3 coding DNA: TGCGCCAGCAGCTTAGGACAGGGACTTATTAGCACAGATACGCAGTATTTT.

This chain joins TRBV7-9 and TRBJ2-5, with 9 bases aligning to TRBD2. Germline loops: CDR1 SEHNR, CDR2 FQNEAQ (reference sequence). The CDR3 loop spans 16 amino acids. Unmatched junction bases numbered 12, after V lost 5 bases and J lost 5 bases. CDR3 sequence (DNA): TGTGCCAGCAGCCCAGCGGGCCTAGCGGGAAAGGAGACCCAGTACTTC. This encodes CASSPAGLAGKETQYF.

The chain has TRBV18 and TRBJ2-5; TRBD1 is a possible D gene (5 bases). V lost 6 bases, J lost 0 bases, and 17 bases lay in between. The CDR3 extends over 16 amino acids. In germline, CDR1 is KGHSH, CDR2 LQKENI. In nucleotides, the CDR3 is TGTGCCAGCTCGCCCAACGACAGAACGTACCAAGAGACCCAGTACTTC. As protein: CASSPNDRTYQETQYF.

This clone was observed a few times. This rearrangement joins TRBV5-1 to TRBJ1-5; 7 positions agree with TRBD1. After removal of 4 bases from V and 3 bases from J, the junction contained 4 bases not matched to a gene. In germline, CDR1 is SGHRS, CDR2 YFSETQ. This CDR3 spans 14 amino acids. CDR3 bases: TGCGCCAGCAGCCCCGGGACAGTCAATCAGCCCCAGCATTTT. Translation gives CASSPGTVNQPQHF.

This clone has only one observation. The DNA of the CDR3 is TGCGCCAGCAGCCAAGAGGGCCAGGCTTACTACGAGCAGTACTTC. It encodes CASSQEGQAYYEQYF. The rearrangement links TRBV4-3 to TRBJ2-7; D uncertain. This CDR3 is 15 amino acids long. The germline CDR1 and CDR2 sequences are LGHNA and YSLEER. Deletions cut 0 bases from V and 3 bases from J, with 12 bases between.

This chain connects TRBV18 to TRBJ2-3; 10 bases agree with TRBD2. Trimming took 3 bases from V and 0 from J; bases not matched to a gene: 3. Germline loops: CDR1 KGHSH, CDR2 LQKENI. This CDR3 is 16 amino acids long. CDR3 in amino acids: CASSPSGGISTDTQYF. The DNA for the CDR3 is TGTGCCAGCTCACCTAGCGGGGGGATCAGCACAGATACGCAGTATTTT.

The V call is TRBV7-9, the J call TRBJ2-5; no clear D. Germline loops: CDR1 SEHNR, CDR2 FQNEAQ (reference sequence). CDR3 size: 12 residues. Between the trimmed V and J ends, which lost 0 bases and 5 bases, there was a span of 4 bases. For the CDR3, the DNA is TGTGCCAGCAGCTTAGCTCCGGAGACCCAGTACTTC. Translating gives CASSLAPETQYF.

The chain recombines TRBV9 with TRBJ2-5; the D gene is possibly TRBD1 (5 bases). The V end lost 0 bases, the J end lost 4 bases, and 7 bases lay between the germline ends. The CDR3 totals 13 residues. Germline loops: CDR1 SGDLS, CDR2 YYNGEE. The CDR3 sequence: CASSVGQGETQYF. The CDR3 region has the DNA TGTGCCAGCAGCGTAGGGCAGGGAGAGACCCAGTACTTC. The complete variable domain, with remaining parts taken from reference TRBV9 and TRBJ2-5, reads DSGVTQTPKHLITATGQRVTLRCSPRSGDLSVYWYQQSLDQGLQFLIQYYNGEERAKGNILERFSAQQFPDLHSELNLSSLELGDSALYFCASSVGQGETQYFGPGTRLLVL.

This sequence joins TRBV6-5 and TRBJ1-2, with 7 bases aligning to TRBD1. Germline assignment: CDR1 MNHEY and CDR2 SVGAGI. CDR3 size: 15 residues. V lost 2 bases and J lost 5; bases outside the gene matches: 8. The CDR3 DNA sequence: TGTGCCAGCAGTTACGGAGAGGGGGCTGGATATGGCTACACCTTC. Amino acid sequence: CASSYGEGAGYGYTF.

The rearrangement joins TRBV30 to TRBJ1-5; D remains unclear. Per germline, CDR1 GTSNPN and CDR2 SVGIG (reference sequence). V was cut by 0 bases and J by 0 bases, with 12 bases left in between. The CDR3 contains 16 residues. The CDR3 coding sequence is TGTGCCTGGAGTGTAATTGGCCCAGATAGCAATCAGCCCCAGCATTTT. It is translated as CAWSVIGPDSNQPQHF. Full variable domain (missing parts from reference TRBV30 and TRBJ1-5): SQTIHQWPATLVQPVGSPLSLECTVEGTSNPNLYWYRQAAGRGLQLLFYSVGIGQISSEVPQNLSASRPQDRQFILSSKKLLLSDSGFYLCAWSVIGPDSNQPQHFGDGTRLSIL.

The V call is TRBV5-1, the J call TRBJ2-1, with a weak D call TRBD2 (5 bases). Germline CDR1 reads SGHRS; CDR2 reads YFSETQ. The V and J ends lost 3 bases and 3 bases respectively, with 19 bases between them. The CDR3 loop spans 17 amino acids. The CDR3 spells CASSSTTTPGVYNEQFF. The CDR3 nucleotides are TGCGCCAGCAGCTCAACTACAACCCCCGGGGTCTACAATGAGCAGTTCTTC.

Here the CDR3 DNA reads TGTGCCAGCAGTCAGCCCTGGGGGGGCTCCCACACTGAAGCTTTCTTT. The encoded protein is CASSQPWGGSHTEAFF. The chain employs TRBV27 and TRBJ1-1, with D perhaps matching TRBD1 (6 bases). Trimming pared 5 bases from V and 3 bases from J, leaving 19 bases between. CDR1 and CDR2 from the germline V gene are MNHEY and SMNVEV (reference sequence). The CDR3 is 16 residues long.

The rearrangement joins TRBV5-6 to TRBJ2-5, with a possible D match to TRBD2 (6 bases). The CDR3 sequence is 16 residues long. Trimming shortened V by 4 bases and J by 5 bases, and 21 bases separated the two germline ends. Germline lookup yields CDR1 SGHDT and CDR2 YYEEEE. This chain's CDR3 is CASSQLTRGFAETQYF. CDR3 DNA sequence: TGTGCCAGCAGCCAGCTCACCCGGGGGTTCGCGGAGACCCAGTACTTC.

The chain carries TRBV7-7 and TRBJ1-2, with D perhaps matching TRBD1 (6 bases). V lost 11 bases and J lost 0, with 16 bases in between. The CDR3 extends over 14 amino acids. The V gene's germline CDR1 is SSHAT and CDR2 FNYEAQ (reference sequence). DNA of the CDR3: TGTGCCCCCGGGAGGGGGAGTACTAACTATGGCTACACCTTC. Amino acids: CAPGRGSTNYGYTF.